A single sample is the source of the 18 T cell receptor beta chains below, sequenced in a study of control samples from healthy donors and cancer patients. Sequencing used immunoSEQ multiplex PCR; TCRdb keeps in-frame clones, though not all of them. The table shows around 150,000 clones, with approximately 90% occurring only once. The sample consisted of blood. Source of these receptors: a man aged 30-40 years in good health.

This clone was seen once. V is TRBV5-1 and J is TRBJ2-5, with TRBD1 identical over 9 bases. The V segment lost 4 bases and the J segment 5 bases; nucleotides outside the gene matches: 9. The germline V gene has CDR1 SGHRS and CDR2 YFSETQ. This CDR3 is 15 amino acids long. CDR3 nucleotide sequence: TGCGCCAGCAGCCTAGGGGACAGGGAAGGGGAGACCCAGTACTTC. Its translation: CASSLGDREGETQYF. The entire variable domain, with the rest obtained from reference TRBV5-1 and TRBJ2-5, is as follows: KAGVTQTPRYLIKTRGQQVTLSCSPISGHRSVSWYQQTPGQGLQFLFEYFSETQRNKGNFPGRFSGRQFSNSRSEMNVSTLELGDSALYLCASSLGDREGETQYFGPGTRLLVL.

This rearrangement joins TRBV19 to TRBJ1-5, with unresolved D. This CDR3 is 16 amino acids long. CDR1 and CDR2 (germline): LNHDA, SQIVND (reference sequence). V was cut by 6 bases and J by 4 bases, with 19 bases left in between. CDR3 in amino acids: CASRSLWAEANQPQHF. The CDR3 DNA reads TGTGCCAGTAGATCTCTTTGGGCAGAGGCTAATCAGCCCCAGCATTTT.

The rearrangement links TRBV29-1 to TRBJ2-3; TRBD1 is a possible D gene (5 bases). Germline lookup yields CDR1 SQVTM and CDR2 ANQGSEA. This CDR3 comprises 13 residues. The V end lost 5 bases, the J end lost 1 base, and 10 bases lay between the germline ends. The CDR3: CSVRGWGTDTQYF. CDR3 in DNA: TGCAGCGTTAGGGGTTGGGGCACAGATACGCAGTATTTT.

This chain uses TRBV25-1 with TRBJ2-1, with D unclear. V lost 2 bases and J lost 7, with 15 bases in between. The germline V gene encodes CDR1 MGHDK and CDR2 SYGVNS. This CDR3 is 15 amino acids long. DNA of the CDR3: TGTGCCAGCAGTGAACCGAACCTCCACATAAATGAGCAGTTCTTC. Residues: CASSEPNLHINEQFF. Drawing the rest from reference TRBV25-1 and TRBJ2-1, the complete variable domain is EADIYQTPRYLVIGTGKKITLECSQTMGHDKMYWYQQDPGMELHLIHYSYGVNSTEKGDLSSESTVSRIRTEHFPLTLESARPSHTSQYLCASSEPNLHINEQFFGPGTRLTVL.

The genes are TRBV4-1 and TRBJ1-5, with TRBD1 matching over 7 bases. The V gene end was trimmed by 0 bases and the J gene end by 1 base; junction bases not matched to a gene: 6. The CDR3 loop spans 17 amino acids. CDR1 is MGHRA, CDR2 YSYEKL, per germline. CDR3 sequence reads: CASSQEGGTVSNQPQHF. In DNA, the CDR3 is TGCGCCAGCAGCCAAGAAGGGGGGACAGTGAGCAATCAGCCCCAGCATTTT.

The CDR3 DNA sequence: TGTGCCAGCAGCCAAGCCGGAGGGACAGGGTACATCGGGGAGCTGTTTTTT. Translation: CASSQAGGTGYIGELFF. The J gene is TRBJ2-2, the V gene TRBV14, with 9 bases lining up with TRBD1. The CDR3 runs 17 residues. Germline lookup yields CDR1 SGHDN and CDR2 FVKESK. V lost 1 base and J lost 7; bases outside the gene matches: 10.

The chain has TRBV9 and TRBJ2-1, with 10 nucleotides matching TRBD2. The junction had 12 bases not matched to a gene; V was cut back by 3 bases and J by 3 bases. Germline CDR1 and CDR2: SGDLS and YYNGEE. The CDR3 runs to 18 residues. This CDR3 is CASSDGYGTSAIYNEQFF. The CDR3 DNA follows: TGTGCCAGCAGCGACGGGTACGGGACTAGCGCTATCTACAATGAGCAGTTCTTC.

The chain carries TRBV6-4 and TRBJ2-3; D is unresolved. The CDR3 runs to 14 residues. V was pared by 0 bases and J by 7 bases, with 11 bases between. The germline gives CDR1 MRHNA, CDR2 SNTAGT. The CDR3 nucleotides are TGTGCCAGCAGTGACTCCGGAAGGGTCAATACGCAGTATTTT. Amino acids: CASSDSGRVNTQYF.

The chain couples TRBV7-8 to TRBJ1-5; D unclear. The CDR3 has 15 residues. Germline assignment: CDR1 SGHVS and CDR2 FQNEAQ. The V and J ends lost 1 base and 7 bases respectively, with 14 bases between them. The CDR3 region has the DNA TGTGCCAGCAGCTTAGGGGCGGGGAAGAAACAGCCCCAGCATTTT. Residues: CASSLGAGKKQPQHF.

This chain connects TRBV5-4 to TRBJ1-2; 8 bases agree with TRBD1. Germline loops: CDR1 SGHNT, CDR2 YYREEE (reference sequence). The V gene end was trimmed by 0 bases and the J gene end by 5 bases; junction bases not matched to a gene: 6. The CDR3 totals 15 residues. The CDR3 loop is CASSLGGTGGYGYTF. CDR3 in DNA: TGTGCCAGCAGCTTGGGCGGGACAGGAGGGTATGGCTACACCTTC.

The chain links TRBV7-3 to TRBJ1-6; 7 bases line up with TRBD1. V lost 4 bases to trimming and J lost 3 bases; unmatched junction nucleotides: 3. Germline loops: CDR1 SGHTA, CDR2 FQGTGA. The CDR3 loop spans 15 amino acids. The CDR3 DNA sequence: TGTGCCAGCAGCTCCGGACAGGACTATAATTCACCCCTCCACTTT. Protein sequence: CASSSGQDYNSPLHF.

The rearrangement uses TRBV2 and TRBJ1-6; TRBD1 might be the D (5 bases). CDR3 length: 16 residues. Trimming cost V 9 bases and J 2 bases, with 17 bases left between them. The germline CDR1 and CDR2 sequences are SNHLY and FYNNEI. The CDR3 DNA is TGTGCCAGTAAGACAGCGCCTACAGCCTATAATTCACCCCTCCACTTT. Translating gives CASKTAPTAYNSPLHF. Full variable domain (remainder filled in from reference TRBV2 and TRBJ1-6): EPEVTQTPSHQVTQMGQEVILRCVPISNHLYFYWYRQILGQKVEFLVSFYNNEISEKSEIFDDQFSVERPDGSNFTLKIRSTKLEDSAMYFCASKTAPTAYNSPLHFGNGTRLTVT.

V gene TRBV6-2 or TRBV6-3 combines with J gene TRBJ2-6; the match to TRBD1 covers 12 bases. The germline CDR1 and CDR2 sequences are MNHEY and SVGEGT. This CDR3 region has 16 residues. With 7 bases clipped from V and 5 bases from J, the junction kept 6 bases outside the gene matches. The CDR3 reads CASTPGQGAWANVLTF. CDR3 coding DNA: TGTGCCAGCACCCCGGGACAGGGGGCATGGGCCAACGTCCTGACTTTC.

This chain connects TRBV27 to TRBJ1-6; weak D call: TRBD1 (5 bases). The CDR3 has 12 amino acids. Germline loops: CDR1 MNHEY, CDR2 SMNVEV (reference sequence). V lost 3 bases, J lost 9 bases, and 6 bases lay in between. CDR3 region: CASSFGGSPLHF. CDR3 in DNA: TGTGCCAGCAGTTTCGGGGGTTCACCCCTCCACTTT.

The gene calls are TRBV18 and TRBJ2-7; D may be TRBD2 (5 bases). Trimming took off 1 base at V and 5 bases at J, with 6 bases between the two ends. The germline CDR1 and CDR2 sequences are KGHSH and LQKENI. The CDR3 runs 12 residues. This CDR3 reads CASSPLRDEQYF. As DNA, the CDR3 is TGTGCCAGCTCACCACTGAGGGACGAGCAGTACTTC.

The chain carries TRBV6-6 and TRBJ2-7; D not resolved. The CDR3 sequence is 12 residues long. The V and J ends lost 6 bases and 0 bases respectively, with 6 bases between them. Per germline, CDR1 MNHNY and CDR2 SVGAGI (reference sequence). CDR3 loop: CASRARSYEQYF. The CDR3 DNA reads TGTGCCAGCAGGGCCCGCTCCTACGAGCAGTACTTC.

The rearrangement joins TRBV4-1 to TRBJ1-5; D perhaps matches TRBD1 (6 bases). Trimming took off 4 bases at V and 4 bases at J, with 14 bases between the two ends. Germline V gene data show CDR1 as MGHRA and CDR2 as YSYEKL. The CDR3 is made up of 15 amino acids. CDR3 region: CASSRDYQGNQPQHF. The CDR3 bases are TGCGCCAGCAGCCGAGACTATCAGGGGAATCAGCCCCAGCATTTT.

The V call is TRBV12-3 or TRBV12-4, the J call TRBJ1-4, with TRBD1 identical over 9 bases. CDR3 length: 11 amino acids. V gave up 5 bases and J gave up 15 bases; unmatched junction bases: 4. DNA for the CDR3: TGTGCCAGCAGTATAGGACAGGGGATGTTTTTT. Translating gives CASSIGQGMFF.